This TCR beta chain was profiled in a study of cytomegalovirus exposure and HLA in healthy donors. Study conclusions and caveats: While the bulk of TCR sequences proved rare, some public TCRs turned up in many donors. The study designated roughly 160 TCR beta chains cytomegalovirus-associated.

The PCR used 60 Vbeta and 13 Jbeta primers. The table came from immunoSEQ multiplex PCR; TCRdb's copy has only in-frame clones and leaves some out. Here the sample spans about 200,000 clones, around 80% being singletons. On this clone: Its specificity is not known.

The ends lost 7 bases at V and 2 bases at J; junction bases unmatched: 3. This CDR3 comprises 14 residues. Germline V gene data show CDR1 as ENHRY and CDR2 as SYGVKD. The chain joins TRBV10-3 to TRBJ2-7; TRBD2 matches at 12 bases. The receptor's source is a girl aged 2-10 years in good health and CMV-seronegative. The source material was PBMCs. CDR3 DNA sequence: TGTGCCATCACCCGGACTAGCGGGACCTACGAGCAGTACTTC. Protein: CAITRTSGTYEQYF.